The next 15 T cell receptor beta chains were all read from a single sample in a study of response to subunit inactivated influenza vaccine (dated by TCRdb to the late 2010s). To prepare the library, RT-PCR was applied. Sequencing relied on an Illumina HiSeq 2500. Clones were called with MiXCR by TCRdb after fastp trimmed the public reads at Q25, and only in-frame beta chains were retained. Each CDR3 protein appears once, grouped with its most common genes and DNA. This sample comprises 650,000 or so distinct CDR3 sequences, 12% to 15% of them detected only once. In total, the top ten clones hold 7.5% to 8% of the sample. This sample comprised PBMCs from blood, obtained roughly 15 days before vaccination. All receptors derive from a man aged 50-59 years who received an inactivated influenza vaccine. Donor details come from another sample of the same person, matched by shared clones.

The chain combines TRBV4-1 with TRBJ2-4; possible D gene TRBD2, 5 bases. Germline V CDR1 and CDR2: MGHRA, YSYEKL. Trimming left V 2 bases short and J 11 bases short, with 19 bases between. This CDR3 is built from 15 residues. The CDR3 region is CASSQQWAGPLLQYF. In DNA form, the CDR3 reads TGCGCCAGCAGCCAACAATGGGCGGGCCCCCTCCTTCAGTACTTC.

The V call is TRBV5-1, the J call TRBJ2-7, with 8 bases identical to TRBD1. The V gene end was trimmed by 4 bases and the J gene end by 4 bases; junction bases not matched to a gene: 13. The CDR3 sequence is 16 residues long. Looked up from germline, CDR1 is SGHRS and CDR2 is YFSETQ. CDR3 region: CASSTDPFQGAYEQYF. CDR3 bases: TGCGCCAGCAGCACAGACCCCTTCCAGGGGGCGTACGAGCAGTACTTC. Full variable domain (remainder filled in from reference TRBV5-1 and TRBJ2-7): KAGVTQTPRYLIKTRGQQVTLSCSPISGHRSVSWYQQTPGQGLQFLFEYFSETQRNKGNFPGRFSGRQFSNSRSEMNVSTLELGDSALYLCASSTDPFQGAYEQYFGPGTRLTVT.

This clonotype was observed at least ten times. The V call is TRBV3-1, the J call TRBJ2-7, with D perhaps TRBD1 (6 bases). V was clipped by 4 bases and J by 4 bases, with 11 bases between them. This CDR3 is 13 amino acids long. The V gene's germline CDR1 is LGHDT and CDR2 YNNKEL (reference sequence). CDR3: CASSPGTPYEQYF. CDR3 in DNA: TGTGCCAGCAGCCCCGGGACACCGTACGAGCAGTACTTC.

The table lists this clonotype with a few counts. This rearrangement joins TRBV20-1 to TRBJ2-7, with 9 bases lining up with TRBD1. Looked up from germline, CDR1 is DFQATT and CDR2 is SNEGSKA (reference sequence). CDR3 length: 15 residues. The J segment lost 4 bases and the V segment lost 3 bases, leaving 10 bases of the junction unmatched. CDR3 loop: CSARVAQGAAYEQYF. In DNA form, the CDR3 reads TGCAGTGCTAGGGTGGCACAGGGGGCGGCTTACGAGCAGTACTTC.

In nucleotides, the CDR3 is TGTGCCAGCAGTGACCCTACAGGGGCCCGGAGTGAGCAGTTCTTC. It is translated as CASSDPTGARSEQFF. The rearrangement uses TRBV6-2 or TRBV6-3 and TRBJ2-1; 7 bases fit TRBD1. The CDR3 totals 15 residues. Germline assignment: CDR1 MNHEY and CDR2 SVGEGT. Germline trimming cut 5 bases from V and 9 bases from J; bases unmatched to any gene: 13.

The chain employs TRBV12-3 or TRBV12-4 and TRBJ2-5; the D gene is possibly TRBD2 (5 bases). V gave up 7 bases and J gave up 8 bases, with 20 bases separating them. This CDR3 has 14 residues. CDR3 loop: CASTLNSGLGTQYF. The CDR3 DNA sequence: TGTGCCAGCACCCTGAACAGCGGTCTGGGAACCCAGTACTTC.

This clonotype has ten or more counts. CDR3 bases: TGTGCCATCAGTGCGACAGGGGATGGCTACACCTTC. Translation: CAISATGDGYTF. The rearrangement links TRBV10-3 to TRBJ1-2, with 8 bases that match TRBD1. Per the germline V gene, CDR1 is ENHRY and CDR2 is SYGVKD. V shed 4 bases and J 6 bases; nucleotides not matched to a gene: 1. The CDR3 length is 12 residues.

This sequence joins TRBV2 and TRBJ2-6; 9 nucleotides align to TRBD1. CDR3 size: 18 residues. V was clipped by 3 bases and J by 0 bases; unmatched bases: 6. Per the germline V gene, CDR1 is SNHLY and CDR2 is FYNNEI. The CDR3 loop reads CASSDPDRGVSGANVLTF. The DNA of the CDR3 is TGTGCCAGCAGTGACCCCGACAGGGGGGTCTCTGGGGCCAACGTCCTGACTTTC.

This clonotype appeared many times. The V and J genes are TRBV12-3 or TRBV12-4 and TRBJ2-1; TRBD1 aligns across 12 bases. This CDR3 is built from 14 residues. The V and J ends lost 5 bases and 7 bases, in that order; junction bases with no gene match: 3. CDR3 sequence (DNA): TGTGCCAGCAGTGGGACAGGGGGCGGGAATGAGCAGTTCTTC. Its translation: CASSGTGGGNEQFF.

V usage is TRBV28 and J usage is TRBJ1-5; weak D call: TRBD1 (6 bases). The CDR3 has 15 residues. Germline CDR1 MDHEN, CDR2 SYDVKM. The V end lost 4 bases, the J end lost 7 bases, and 17 bases lay between the germline ends. CDR3 sequence: CASSWVGGEGQPQHF. The CDR3 DNA reads TGTGCCAGCAGTTGGGTAGGGGGAGAGGGGCAGCCCCAGCATTTT.

This clonotype was counted only a few times. The rearrangement links TRBV29-1 to TRBJ2-1; 8 positions match TRBD1. The CDR3 covers 14 residues. Germline V gene lookup returns CDR1 SQVTM and CDR2 ANQGSEA. The ends lost 0 bases at V and 7 bases at J; junction bases unmatched: 5. The DNA for the CDR3 is TGCAGCGTTGAAGATCAGGGGGCGGGGAATGAGCAGTTCTTC. Residues: CSVEDQGAGNEQFF.

Only a few counts were recorded for this clonotype. The CDR3 bases are TGTGTCCCCAGGGAGAGGACTAGCGGGAGAGCTCAAGAGACCCAGTACTTC. Amino acids: CVPRERTSGRAQETQYF. The gene calls are TRBV6-7 and TRBJ2-5, with TRBD2 matching 13 bases. TRBV6-7 is an ORF, and what it does is uncertain. The CDR3 sequence is 17 residues long.

This clonotype was recorded a few times. A junction end diverges from the germline sequence, so it may reflect a read error. The chain joins TRBV3-1 to TRBJ1-5; D ambiguous. Germline CDR1 and CDR2: LGHDT and YNNKEL (reference sequence). This CDR3 is built from 14 residues. The CDR3 nucleotides read TGTGCCAGCAGCCAAGATTTTGATAATCGGCCCCAGCATTTT. Amino acid sequence: CASSQDFDNRPQHF.

The chain combines TRBV27 with TRBJ2-1; a weak D match, TRBD2 (6 bases). This CDR3 is 13 amino acids long. Trimming cost V 7 bases and J 10 bases, with 17 bases left between them. Per germline, CDR1 MNHEY and CDR2 SMNVEV (reference sequence). DNA for the CDR3: TGTGCCAGCACACCGGGAGTGTTCGGCGAGCAGTTCTTC. Amino acids: CASTPGVFGEQFF.

This chain joins TRBV5-1 and TRBJ2-7; 7 nucleotides align to TRBD1. The V gene's germline CDR1 is SGHRS and CDR2 YFSETQ. V lost 5 bases to trimming and J lost 5 bases; unmatched junction nucleotides: 7. The CDR3 loop spans 13 amino acids. The CDR3: CASSRDRVDEQYF. CDR3 in DNA: TGCGCCAGCAGTCGAGACAGGGTTGACGAGCAGTACTTC.